Below, 17 T cell receptor beta chains from the same sample are listed, as sequenced in a study of cytomegalovirus exposure and HLA in healthy donors. This PCR relied on a set of 60 Vbeta primers and 13 Jbeta primers. The method was immunoSEQ multiplex PCR; TCRdb's version includes in-frame clones alone and lacks a portion of them. The sample includes hundreds of thousands of clones, 70% to 90% of them seen just once. The sequencing sample was made of PBMCs. The receptors were gathered from a woman aged 18-29 years in good health and CMV-seronegative.

The gene calls are TRBV29-1 and TRBJ2-7, with D possibly matching TRBD2 (7 bases). CDR1 is SQVTM and CDR2 is ANQGSEA in the germline V gene. This CDR3 spans 14 amino acids. V lost 6 bases to trimming and J lost 2 bases, with 17 bases between them. CDR3 DNA sequence: TGCAGCGTCGTTGGGGGGGCTACCACCTACGAGCAGTACTTC. Amino acid sequence: CSVVGGATTYEQYF.

As DNA, the CDR3 is TGTGCCAGCTCACCTAAAGGGGGCGGAGGGTACACTGAAGCTTTCTTT. Amino acids: CASSPKGGGGYTEAFF. The chain has TRBV18 and TRBJ1-1; 7 bases are shared with TRBD1. Germline V gives CDR1 KGHSH, CDR2 LQKENI. The CDR3 covers 16 residues. V was pared by 3 bases and J by 3 bases, with 10 bases of the junction left unmatched.

V and J are TRBV9 and TRBJ2-1; the match to TRBD2 covers 10 bases. J was trimmed by 6 bases and V by 3 bases; bases with no gene match: 6. The CDR3 runs to 15 residues. Germline CDR1 and CDR2: SGDLS and YYNGEE. The CDR3 region has the DNA TGTGCCAGCAGCGAGCTGACTAGCGGGTTCAATGAGCAGTTCTTC. Translating gives CASSELTSGFNEQFF. Combining the CDR3 with reference TRBV9 and TRBJ2-1 gives the whole variable domain DSGVTQTPKHLITATGQRVTLRCSPRSGDLSVYWYQQSLDQGLQFLIQYYNGEERAKGNILERFSAQQFPDLHSELNLSSLELGDSALYFCASSELTSGFNEQFFGPGTRLTVL.

This CDR3 reads CASSLSPSSYNEQFF. CDR3 nucleotides: TGTGCCAGCAGCTTATCCCCGAGCTCCTACAATGAGCAGTTCTTC. The J gene is TRBJ2-1, the V gene TRBV11-3, with unresolved D. Germline V gene data show CDR1 as SGHNT and CDR2 as YENEEA. Trimming shortened V by 2 bases and J by 0 bases, and 8 bases separated the two germline ends. The CDR3 has 15 amino acids.

V and J are TRBV14 and TRBJ2-3, with TRBD2 matching 7 bases. Germline V CDR1 and CDR2: SGHDN, FVKESK. Trimming cost V 4 bases and J 2 bases; bases outside gene matches: 9. The CDR3 extends over 16 amino acids. CDR3 DNA: TGTGCCAGCAGCCGTTCTAGCGGAGACCTCACAGATACGCAGTATTTT. Amino acids: CASSRSSGDLTDTQYF.

The rearrangement links TRBV27 to TRBJ1-2; a possible D gene is TRBD1 (5 bases). The length of the CDR3 is 13 residues. V lost 6 bases, J lost 3 bases, and 11 bases lay in between. The V gene's germline CDR1 is MNHEY and CDR2 SMNVEV (reference sequence). CDR3 residues: CASRQGRDYGYTF. For the CDR3, the DNA is TGTGCCAGCAGGCAGGGAAGGGACTATGGCTACACCTTC.

The rearrangement joins TRBV19 to TRBJ2-7; 9 bases are shared with TRBD1. Germline V gene lookup returns CDR1 LNHDA and CDR2 SQIVND (reference sequence). V shed 4 bases and J 4 bases; nucleotides not matched to a gene: 5. CDR3 length equals 14 residues. The CDR3 DNA follows: TGTGCCAGTAGTACCCGACAGGGGGGTTACGAGCAGTACTTC. It translates to CASSTRQGGYEQYF.

The chain links TRBV6-1 to TRBJ1-6; the D gene is possibly TRBD1 (6 bases). The germline CDR1 and CDR2 sequences are MNHNS and SASEGT. V was clipped by 3 bases and J by 10 bases, with 16 bases between them. This CDR3 is built from 15 residues. The CDR3 nucleotides are TGTGCCAGCAGTGAGGGAGGGGGAATGGGATCACCCCTCCACTTT. Protein sequence: CASSEGGGMGSPLHF.

The V gene is TRBV2, the J gene TRBJ2-7; perhaps TRBD1 as D (5 bases). The CDR3 length is 13 residues. The V end was cut by 8 bases, the J end by 1 base, with 12 bases between. Germline V gene data show CDR1 as SNHLY and CDR2 as FYNNEI. For the CDR3, the DNA is TGTGCCAGCTTACAGGACGGTTCCTACGAGCAGTACTTC. Translated, it gives CASLQDGSYEQYF.

The genes are TRBV5-1 and TRBJ1-1; D unresolved. V lost 4 bases and J 0 bases, leaving 13 bases between the germline ends. Per germline, CDR1 SGHRS and CDR2 YFSETQ. The CDR3 extends over 15 amino acids. The CDR3 reads CASSHGFSMNTEAFF. The DNA of the CDR3 is TGCGCCAGCAGCCACGGGTTCAGTATGAACACTGAAGCTTTCTTT.

J is TRBJ1-5 and V is TRBV5-6, with 8 bases aligning to TRBD1. Germline CDR1 reads SGHDT; CDR2 reads YYEEEE. There are 14 residues in the CDR3. After removal of 3 bases from V and 6 bases from J, the junction contained 5 bases not matched to a gene. CDR3 loop: CASSYGQGSQPQHF. The CDR3 DNA reads as TGTGCCAGCAGCTACGGACAGGGCAGTCAGCCCCAGCATTTT.

On this clone: A much larger clone sits a single nucleotide away, making a read error possible. Other DNA sequences of this sample code for an identical CDR3. The J gene is TRBJ1-1, the V gene TRBV11-3, with D maybe TRBD1 (6 bases). Germline CDR1 and CDR2: SGHNT and YENEEA. This CDR3 is 14 amino acids long. The ends were cut back, 5 bases at V and 1 base at J, with 11 bases in the middle. DNA for the CDR3: TGTGCCAGCAGCCCGACAGGAGGGAACACTGAAGCTTTCTTT. Protein: CASSPTGGNTEAFF.

CDR3 in amino acids: CASRSGGLLTDTQYF. CDR3 DNA sequence: TGTGCCAGTAGAAGCGGGGGCCTTCTCACAGATACGCAGTATTTT. The J gene is TRBJ2-3, the V gene TRBV19; TRBD2 matches 8 bases. Germline loops: CDR1 LNHDA, CDR2 SQIVND (reference sequence). Trimming cost V 6 bases and J 2 bases; bases outside gene matches: 7. The CDR3 consists of 15 residues.

About this clone: At one of its ends the junction is not consistent with the germline gene, which may arise from a read error. The CDR3 region is CASSLEFDSYNSPLHF. The CDR3 DNA sequence: TGCGCCAGCAGCTTGGAGTTCGACTCCTATAATTCCCCCCTCCACTTT. The rearrangement uses TRBV5-1 and TRBJ1-6; D gene uncertain. The CDR3 is made up of 16 amino acids. Germline V gene lookup returns CDR1 SGHRS and CDR2 YFSETQ.

The V call is TRBV27, the J call TRBJ2-7, with 7 bases matching TRBD1. Per germline, CDR1 MNHEY and CDR2 SMNVEV (reference sequence). The J segment lost 10 bases and the V segment lost 5 bases, leaving 11 bases of the junction unmatched. The CDR3 totals 13 residues. This CDR3 is CASSPRTGLEQYF. CDR3 coding DNA: TGTGCCAGCAGTCCGAGGACAGGCTTAGAACAGTACTTC.

J is TRBJ2-7 and V is TRBV2; 7 bases are a match to TRBD2. The ends lost 4 bases at V and 3 bases at J; junction bases unmatched: 9. The CDR3 sequence is 15 residues long. Germline CDR1 and CDR2: SNHLY and FYNNEI. CDR3 loop: CASSGQAGLYYEQYF. The CDR3 nucleotides are TGTGCCAGCAGTGGGCAAGCGGGGTTATACTACGAGCAGTACTTC.

This clone came up a few times. The chain joins TRBV7-9 to TRBJ1-3, with a possible D match to TRBD1 (6 bases). Per the germline V gene, CDR1 is SEHNR and CDR2 is FQNEAQ (reference sequence). This CDR3 has 11 residues. The V gene lost 3 bases and the J gene lost 10 bases, with 7 bases spanning the gap. DNA of the CDR3: TGTGCCAGCAGCTTCCAGGGGACCATATATTTT. Its protein product is CASSFQGTIYF.